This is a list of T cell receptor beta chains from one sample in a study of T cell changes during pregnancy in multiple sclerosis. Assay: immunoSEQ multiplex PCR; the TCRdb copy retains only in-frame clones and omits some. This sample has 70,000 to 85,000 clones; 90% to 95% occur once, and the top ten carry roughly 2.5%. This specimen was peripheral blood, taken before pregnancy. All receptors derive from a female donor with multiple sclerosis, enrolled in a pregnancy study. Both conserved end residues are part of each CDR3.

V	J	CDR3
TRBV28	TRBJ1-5	CASIRTGNNQPQHF
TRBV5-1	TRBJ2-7	CASSLVGGTLREQYF
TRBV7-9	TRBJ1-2	CASSLGQGHGYTF
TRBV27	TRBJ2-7	CASSRSPSVLAGVFYEQYF
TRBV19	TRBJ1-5	CASTDGTGGINSNQPQHF
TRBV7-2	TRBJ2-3	CATLLGSIPDTQYF
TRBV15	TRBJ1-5	CATSRGTGGLWPQHF
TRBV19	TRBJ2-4	CASSISEGLAKNIQYF
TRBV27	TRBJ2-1	CASSQIQGSGNEQFF
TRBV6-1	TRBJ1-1	CASRGTGLALEAFF
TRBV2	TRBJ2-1	CATRELVNNEQFF
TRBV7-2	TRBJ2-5	CASSLALAERRWTQYF
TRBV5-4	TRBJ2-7	CASSLGGSSYEQYF
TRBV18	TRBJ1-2	CASSLTGAYGYTF
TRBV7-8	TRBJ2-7	CASSGTQGADYEQYF
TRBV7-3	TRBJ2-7	CASSLITGGEQYF
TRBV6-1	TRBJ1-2	CASTDSYYGYTF
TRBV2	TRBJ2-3	CASSELANPDTQYF
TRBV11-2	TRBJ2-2	CASSLYRGELFF
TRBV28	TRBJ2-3	CASSSYRDSSLHTQYF
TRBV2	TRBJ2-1	CASRKTIFSYNEQFF
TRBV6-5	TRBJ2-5	CASSYRSGMETQYF
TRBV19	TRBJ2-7	CASSPTTGFYEQYF
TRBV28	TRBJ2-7	CASTVAGDSYEQYF
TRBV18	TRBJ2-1	CASSPNQGSYNEQFF
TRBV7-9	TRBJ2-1	CASSQTSYNEQFF
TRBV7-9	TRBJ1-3	CASTLTGDSGNTIYF
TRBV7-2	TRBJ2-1	CASSRTGGTYNEQFF
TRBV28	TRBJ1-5	CASSTRTDRLQPQHF